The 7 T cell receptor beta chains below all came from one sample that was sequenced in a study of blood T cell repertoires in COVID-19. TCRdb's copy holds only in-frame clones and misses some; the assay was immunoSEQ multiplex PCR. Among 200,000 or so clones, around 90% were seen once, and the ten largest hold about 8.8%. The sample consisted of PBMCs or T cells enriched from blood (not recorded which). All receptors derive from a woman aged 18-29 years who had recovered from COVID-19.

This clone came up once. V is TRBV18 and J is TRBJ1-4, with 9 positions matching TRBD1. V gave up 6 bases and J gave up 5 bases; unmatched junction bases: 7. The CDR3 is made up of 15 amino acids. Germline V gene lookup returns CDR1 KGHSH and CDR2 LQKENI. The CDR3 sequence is CASSPSGTGNEKLFF. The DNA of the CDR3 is TGTGCCAGCTCCCCTTCCGGGACAGGGAATGAAAAACTGTTTTTT.

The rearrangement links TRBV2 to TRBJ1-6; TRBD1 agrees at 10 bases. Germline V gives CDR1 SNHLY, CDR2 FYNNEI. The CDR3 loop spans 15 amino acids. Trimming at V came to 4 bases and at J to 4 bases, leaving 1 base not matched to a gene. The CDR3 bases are TGTGCCAGCAGTGTGGACAGGGGGTATAATTCACCCCTCCACTTT. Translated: CASSVDRGYNSPLHF.

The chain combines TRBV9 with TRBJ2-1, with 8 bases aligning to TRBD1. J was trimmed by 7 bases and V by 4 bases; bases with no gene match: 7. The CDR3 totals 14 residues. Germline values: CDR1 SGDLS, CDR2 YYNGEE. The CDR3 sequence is CASSPGQGTNEQFF. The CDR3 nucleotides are TGTGCCAGCAGCCCTGGACAGGGAACGAATGAGCAGTTCTTC.

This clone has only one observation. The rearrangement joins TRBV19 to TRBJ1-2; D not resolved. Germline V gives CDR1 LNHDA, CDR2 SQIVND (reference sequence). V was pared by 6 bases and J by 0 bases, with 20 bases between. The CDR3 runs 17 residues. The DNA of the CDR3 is TGTGCCAGTAGCCCTATTTTGTCCGCGGGAGCTAACTATGGCTACACCTTC. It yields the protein CASSPILSAGANYGYTF.

This CDR3 reads CASSWRDNQPQHF. The DNA of the CDR3 is TGTGCCAGCAGTTGGCGGGATAATCAGCCCCAGCATTTT. The rearrangement links TRBV6-5 to TRBJ1-5; no firm D call. Trimming removed 4 bases at V and 4 bases at J, with 8 bases between. The CDR3 is 13 amino acids. Germline V lookup: CDR1 MNHEY, CDR2 SVGAGI.

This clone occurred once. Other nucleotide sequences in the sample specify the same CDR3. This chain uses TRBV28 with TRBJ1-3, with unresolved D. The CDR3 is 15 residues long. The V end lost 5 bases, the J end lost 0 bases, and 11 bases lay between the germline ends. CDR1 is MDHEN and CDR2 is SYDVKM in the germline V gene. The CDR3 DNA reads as TGTGCCAGCAGTCTATCCGGGAGCTCTGGAAACACCATATATTTT. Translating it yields CASSLSGSSGNTIYF. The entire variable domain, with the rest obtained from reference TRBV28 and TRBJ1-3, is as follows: DVKVTQSSRYLVKRTGEKVFLECVQDMDHENMFWYRQDPGLGLRLIYFSYDVKMKEKGDIPEGYSVSREKKERFSLILESASTNQTSMYLCASSLSGSSGNTIYFGEGSWLTVV.

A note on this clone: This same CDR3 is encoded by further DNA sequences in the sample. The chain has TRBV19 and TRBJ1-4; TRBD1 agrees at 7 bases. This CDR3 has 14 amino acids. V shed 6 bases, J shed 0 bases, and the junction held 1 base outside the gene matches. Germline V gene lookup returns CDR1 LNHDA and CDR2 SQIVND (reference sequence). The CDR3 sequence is CASSTGATNEKLFF. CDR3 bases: TGTGCCAGTAGCACAGGGGCAACTAATGAAAAACTGTTTTTT.